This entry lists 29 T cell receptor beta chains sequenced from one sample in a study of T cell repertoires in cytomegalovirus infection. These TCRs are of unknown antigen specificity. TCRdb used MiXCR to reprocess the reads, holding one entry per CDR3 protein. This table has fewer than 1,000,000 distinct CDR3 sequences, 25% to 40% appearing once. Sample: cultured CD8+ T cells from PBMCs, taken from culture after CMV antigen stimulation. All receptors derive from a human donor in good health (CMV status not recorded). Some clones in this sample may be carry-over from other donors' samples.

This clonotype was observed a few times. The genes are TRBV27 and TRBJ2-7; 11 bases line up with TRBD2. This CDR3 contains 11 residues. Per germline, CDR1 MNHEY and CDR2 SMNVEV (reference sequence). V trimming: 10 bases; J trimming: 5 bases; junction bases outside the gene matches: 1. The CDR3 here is CATGLADEQYF. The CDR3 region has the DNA TGTGCCACGGGACTAGCGGACGAGCAGTACTTC.

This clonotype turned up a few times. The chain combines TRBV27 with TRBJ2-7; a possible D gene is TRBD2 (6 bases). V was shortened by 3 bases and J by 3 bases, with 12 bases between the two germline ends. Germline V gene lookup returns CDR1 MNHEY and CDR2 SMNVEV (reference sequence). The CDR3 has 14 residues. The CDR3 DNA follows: TGTGCCAGCAGTTTCGCGGGACGGTACTACGAGCAGTACTTC. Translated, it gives CASSFAGRYYEQYF.

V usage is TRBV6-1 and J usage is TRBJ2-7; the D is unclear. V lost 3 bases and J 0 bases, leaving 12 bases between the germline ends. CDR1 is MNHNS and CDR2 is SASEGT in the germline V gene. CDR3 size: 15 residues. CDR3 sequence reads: CASSEDPRTSYEQYF. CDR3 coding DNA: TGTGCCAGCAGTGAGGACCCTCGAACCTCCTACGAGCAGTACTTC.

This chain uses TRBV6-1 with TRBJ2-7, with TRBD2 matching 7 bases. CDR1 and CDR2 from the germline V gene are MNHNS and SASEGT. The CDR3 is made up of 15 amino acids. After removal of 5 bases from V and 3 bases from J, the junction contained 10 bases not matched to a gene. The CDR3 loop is CASSYASGGGYEQYV. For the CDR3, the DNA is TGTGCCAGCAGTTACGCTTCGGGGGGAGGCTACGAGCAGTACGTC.

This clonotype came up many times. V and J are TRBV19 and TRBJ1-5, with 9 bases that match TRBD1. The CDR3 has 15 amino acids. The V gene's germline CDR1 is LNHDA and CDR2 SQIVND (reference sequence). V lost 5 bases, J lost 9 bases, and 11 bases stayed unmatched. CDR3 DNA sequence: TGTGCCAGTAGTCCGGGACAGGGAAATGTCGGGCCCCAGCATTTT. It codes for CASSPGQGNVGPQHF.

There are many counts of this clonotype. CDR3 DNA: TGTGCCAGCAGTGACCCTCCCTCCTACAATGAGCAGTTCTTC. This codes for CASSDPPSYNEQFF. The V and J genes are TRBV6-1 and TRBJ2-1; no firm D call. This CDR3 is built from 14 residues. The germline V gene encodes CDR1 MNHNS and CDR2 SASEGT. The V end was cut by 3 bases, the J end by 0 bases, with 6 bases between.

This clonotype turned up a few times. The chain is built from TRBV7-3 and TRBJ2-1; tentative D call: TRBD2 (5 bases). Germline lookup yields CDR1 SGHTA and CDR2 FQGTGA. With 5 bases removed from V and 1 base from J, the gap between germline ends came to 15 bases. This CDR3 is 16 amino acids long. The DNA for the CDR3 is TGTGCCAGCAGCGCCCCTACGGGGAAGTCCTACAATGAGCAGTTCTTC. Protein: CASSAPTGKSYNEQFF.

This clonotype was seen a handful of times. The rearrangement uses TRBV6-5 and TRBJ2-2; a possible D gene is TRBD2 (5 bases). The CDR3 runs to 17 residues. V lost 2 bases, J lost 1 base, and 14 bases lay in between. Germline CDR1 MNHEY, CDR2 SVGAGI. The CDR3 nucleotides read TGTGCCAGCAGTTACGGTCTGCTAGAGGGGAACACCGGGGAGCTGTTTTTT. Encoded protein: CASSYGLLEGNTGELFF.

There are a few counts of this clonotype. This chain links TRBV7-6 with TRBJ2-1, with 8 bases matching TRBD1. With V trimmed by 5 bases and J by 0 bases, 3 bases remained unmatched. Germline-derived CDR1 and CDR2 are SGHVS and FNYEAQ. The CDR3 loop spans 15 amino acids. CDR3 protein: CASSTRGPSYNEQFF. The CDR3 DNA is TGTGCCAGCAGCACCAGGGGGCCCTCCTACAATGAGCAGTTCTTC.

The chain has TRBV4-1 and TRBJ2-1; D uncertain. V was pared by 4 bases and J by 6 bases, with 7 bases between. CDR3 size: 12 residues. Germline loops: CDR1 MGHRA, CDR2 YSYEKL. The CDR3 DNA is TGCGCCAGCAGCCGTCACAGCAATGAGCAGTTCTTC. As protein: CASSRHSNEQFF.

The CDR3 reads CASSSDQPGHNEQFF. CDR3 coding DNA: TGTGCCAGCAGTTCCGACCAACCTGGGCACAATGAGCAGTTCTTC. This chain joins TRBV27 and TRBJ2-1, with D unclear. The germline V gene encodes CDR1 MNHEY and CDR2 SMNVEV (reference sequence). This CDR3 has 15 residues. Trimming removed 4 bases at V and 5 bases at J, with 15 bases between.

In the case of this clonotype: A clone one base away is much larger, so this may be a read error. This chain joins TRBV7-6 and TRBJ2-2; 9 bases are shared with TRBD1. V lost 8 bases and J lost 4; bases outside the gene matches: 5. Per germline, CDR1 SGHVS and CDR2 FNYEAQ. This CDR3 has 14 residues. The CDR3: CASGPDRGTGELFF. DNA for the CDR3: TGTGCCAGCGGCCCGGACAGGGGCACCGGGGAGCTGTTTTTT.

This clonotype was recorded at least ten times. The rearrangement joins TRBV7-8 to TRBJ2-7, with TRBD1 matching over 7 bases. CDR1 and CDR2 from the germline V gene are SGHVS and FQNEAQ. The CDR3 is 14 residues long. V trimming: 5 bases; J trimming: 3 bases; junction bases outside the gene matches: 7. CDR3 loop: CASSPGQRFYEQYV. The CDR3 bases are TGTGCCAGCAGCCCGGGACAGAGATTCTACGAGCAGTACGTC.

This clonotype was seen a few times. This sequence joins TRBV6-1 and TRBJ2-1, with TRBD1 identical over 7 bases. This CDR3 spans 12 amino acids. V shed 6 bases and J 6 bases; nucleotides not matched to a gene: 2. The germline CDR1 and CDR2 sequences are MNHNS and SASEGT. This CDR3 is CASRGQPNEQFF. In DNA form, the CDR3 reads TGTGCCAGCAGGGGACAGCCCAATGAGCAGTTCTTC.

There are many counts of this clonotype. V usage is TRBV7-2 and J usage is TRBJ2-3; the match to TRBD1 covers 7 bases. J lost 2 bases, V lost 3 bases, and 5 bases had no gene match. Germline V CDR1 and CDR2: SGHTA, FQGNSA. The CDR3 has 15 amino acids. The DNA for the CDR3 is TGTGCCAGCAGCTTTCAGGGGGAAAACACAGATACGCAGTATTTT. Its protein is CASSFQGENTDTQYF.

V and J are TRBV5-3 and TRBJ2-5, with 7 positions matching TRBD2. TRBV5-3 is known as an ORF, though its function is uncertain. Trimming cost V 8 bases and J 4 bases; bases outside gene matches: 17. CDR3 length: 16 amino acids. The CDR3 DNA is TGTGCCAGCAGCCTGGGGGGAGGGATGACTGGAGAGACCCAGTACTTC. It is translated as CASSLGGGMTGETQYF.

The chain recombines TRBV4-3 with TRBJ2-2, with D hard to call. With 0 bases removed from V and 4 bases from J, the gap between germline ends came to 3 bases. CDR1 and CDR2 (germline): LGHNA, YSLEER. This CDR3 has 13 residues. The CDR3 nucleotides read TGCGCCAGCAGCCAAGAAATCACCGGGGAGCTGTTTTTT. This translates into CASSQEITGELFF.

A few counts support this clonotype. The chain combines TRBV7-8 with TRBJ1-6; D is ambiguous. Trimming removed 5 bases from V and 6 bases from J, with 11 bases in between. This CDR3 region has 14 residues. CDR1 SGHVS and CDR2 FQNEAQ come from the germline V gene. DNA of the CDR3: TGTGCCAGCAGCCCCCGGGCGGCTAATTCACCCCTCCACTTT. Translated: CASSPRAANSPLHF.

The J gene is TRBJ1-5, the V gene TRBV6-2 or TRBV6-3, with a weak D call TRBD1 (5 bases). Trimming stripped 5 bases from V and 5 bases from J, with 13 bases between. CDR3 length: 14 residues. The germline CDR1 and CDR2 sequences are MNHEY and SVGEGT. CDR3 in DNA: TGTGCCAGCAGTCCCCAGGGATGGGATCAGCCCCAGCATTTT. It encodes CASSPQGWDQPQHF.

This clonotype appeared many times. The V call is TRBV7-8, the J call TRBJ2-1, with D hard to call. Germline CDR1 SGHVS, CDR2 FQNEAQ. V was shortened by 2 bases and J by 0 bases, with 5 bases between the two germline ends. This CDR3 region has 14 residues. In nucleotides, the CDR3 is TGTGCCAGCAGCTTAAGGCCCTCCTACAATGAGCAGTTCTTC. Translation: CASSLRPSYNEQFF.

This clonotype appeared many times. CDR3 bases: TGTGCCAGCAGCTTAGACGGACAAGCAACAGATACGCAGTATTTT. Translated: CASSLDGQATDTQYF. The chain couples TRBV7-2 to TRBJ2-3, with D maybe TRBD1 (5 bases). V lost 1 base and J lost 3, with 11 bases in between. The CDR3 has 15 residues. Germline CDR1 SGHTA, CDR2 FQGNSA.

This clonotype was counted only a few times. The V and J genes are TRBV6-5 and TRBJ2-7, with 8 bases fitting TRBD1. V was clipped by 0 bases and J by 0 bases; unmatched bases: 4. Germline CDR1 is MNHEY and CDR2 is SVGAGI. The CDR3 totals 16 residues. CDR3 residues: CASSYSRTGISYEQYF. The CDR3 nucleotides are TGTGCCAGCAGTTACTCTCGGACAGGGATCTCCTACGAGCAGTACTTC.

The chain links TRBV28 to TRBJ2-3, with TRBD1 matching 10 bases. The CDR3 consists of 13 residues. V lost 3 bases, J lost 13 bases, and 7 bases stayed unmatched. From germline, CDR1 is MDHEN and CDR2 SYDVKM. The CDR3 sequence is CASSFVPGTGEYF. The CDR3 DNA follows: TGTGCCAGCAGTTTCGTCCCCGGGACAGGGGAGTATTTT.

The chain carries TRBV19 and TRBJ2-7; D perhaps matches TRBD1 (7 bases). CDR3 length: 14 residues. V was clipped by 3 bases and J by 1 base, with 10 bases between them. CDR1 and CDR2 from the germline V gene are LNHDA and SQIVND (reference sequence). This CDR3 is CASSMEGASYEQYF. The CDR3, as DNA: TGTGCCAGTAGTATGGAGGGGGCATCCTACGAGCAGTACTTC.

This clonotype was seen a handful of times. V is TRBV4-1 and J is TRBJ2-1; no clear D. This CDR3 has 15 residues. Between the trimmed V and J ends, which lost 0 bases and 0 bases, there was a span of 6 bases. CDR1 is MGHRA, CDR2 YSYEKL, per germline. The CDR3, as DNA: TGCGCCAGCAGCCAAGACTTCGACTCCTACAATGAGCAGTTCTTC. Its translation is CASSQDFDSYNEQFF.

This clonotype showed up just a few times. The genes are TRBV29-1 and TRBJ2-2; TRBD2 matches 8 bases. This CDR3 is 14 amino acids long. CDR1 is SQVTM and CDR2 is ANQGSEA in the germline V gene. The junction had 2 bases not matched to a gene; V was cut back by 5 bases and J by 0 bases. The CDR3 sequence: CSVSGGANTGELFF. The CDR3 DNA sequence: TGCAGCGTTTCCGGGGGGGCGAACACCGGGGAGCTGTTTTTT.

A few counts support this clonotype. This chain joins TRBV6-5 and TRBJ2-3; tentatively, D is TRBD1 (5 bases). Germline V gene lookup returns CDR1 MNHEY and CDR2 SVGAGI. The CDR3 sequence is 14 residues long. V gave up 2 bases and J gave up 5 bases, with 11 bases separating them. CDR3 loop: CASSYPGQGDTQYF. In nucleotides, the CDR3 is TGTGCCAGCAGTTACCCAGGGCAGGGAGATACGCAGTATTTT.

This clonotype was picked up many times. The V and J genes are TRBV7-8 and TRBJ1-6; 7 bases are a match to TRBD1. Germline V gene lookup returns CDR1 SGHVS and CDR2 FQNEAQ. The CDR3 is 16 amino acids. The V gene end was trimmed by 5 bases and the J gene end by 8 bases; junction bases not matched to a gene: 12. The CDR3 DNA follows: TGTGCCAGCAGCCCCGGCGGTCAGGGGGTGGATTCACCCCTCCACTTT. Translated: CASSPGGQGVDSPLHF.

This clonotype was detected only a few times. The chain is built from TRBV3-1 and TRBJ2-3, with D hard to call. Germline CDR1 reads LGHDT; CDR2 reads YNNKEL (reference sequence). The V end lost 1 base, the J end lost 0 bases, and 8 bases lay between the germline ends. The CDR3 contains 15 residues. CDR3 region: CASSQVAASTDTQYF. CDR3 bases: TGTGCCAGCAGCCAAGTGGCCGCTAGCACAGATACGCAGTATTTT.